This entry lists 22 T cell receptor beta chains sequenced from one sample in a study of blood T cell repertoires in COVID-19. Some clones are missing from TCRdb's copy, which holds only in-frame ones; the method was immunoSEQ multiplex PCR. The data show 150,000 to 200,000 clones, 89% seen once. What was sequenced was peripheral blood. Receptors originate from a man aged 40-50 years with acute or convalescent COVID-19.

The CDR3, as DNA: TGTGCCAGCAGTTACAAACGGACAGCTACCGGGGAGCTGTTTTTT. It encodes CASSYKRTATGELFF. This chain uses TRBV6-5 with TRBJ2-2; a weak D match, TRBD1 (6 bases). Per germline, CDR1 MNHEY and CDR2 SVGAGI. The CDR3 is 15 residues long. V gave up 2 bases and J gave up 5 bases, with 12 bases separating them.

The chain employs TRBV7-2 and TRBJ2-3; 8 bases align to TRBD2. This CDR3 is 14 amino acids long. CDR1 is SGHTA and CDR2 is FQGNSA in the germline V gene. V lost 7 bases and J lost 0; bases outside the gene matches: 3. CDR3 residues: CASMAGGSTDTQYF. CDR3 bases: TGTGCCAGCATGGCGGGGGGTAGCACAGATACGCAGTATTTT.

The V call is TRBV10-3, the J call TRBJ2-1; 7 bases line up with TRBD1. With V trimmed by 4 bases and J by 9 bases, 6 bases remained unmatched. CDR3 length: 13 amino acids. Per germline, CDR1 ENHRY and CDR2 SYGVKD. The CDR3 loop reads CAISVDRAIEQFF. The DNA of the CDR3 is TGTGCCATCAGTGTAGACAGGGCCATTGAGCAGTTCTTC.

The DNA of the CDR3 is TGTGCCAGCAGTTACTCGCCAGCTAACTATGGCTACACCTTC. Its translation: CASSYSPANYGYTF. The gene calls are TRBV6-5 and TRBJ1-2; D is unresolved. The CDR3 has 14 amino acids. Germline CDR1 reads MNHEY; CDR2 reads SVGAGI. Trimming cost V 0 bases and J 0 bases, with 5 bases left between them.

A single count supports this clone. The chain joins TRBV15 to TRBJ2-7; D is uncertain. The CDR3 runs to 14 residues. Germline CDR1 LNHNV, CDR2 YYDKDF (reference sequence). V was trimmed by 0 bases and J by 0 bases, leaving 6 bases between them. The chain's CDR3 is CATSREGNSYEQYF. The CDR3 coding sequence is TGTGCCACCAGCAGAGAGGGCAACTCCTACGAGCAGTACTTC.

The chain is built from TRBV4-3 and TRBJ1-6; 8 bases are a match to TRBD1. CDR3 size: 16 residues. V was pared by 1 base and J by 7 bases, with 6 bases of the junction left unmatched. Germline CDR1 and CDR2: LGHNA and YSLEER. The CDR3: CASSQGARGRNSPLHF. CDR3 nucleotides: TGCGCCAGCAGCCAAGGGGCCAGGGGGCGGAATTCACCCCTCCACTTT.

This sequence joins TRBV6-6 and TRBJ1-2; 7 positions match TRBD1. Losses at the gene ends were 4 bases for V and 4 bases for J; bases not matched to a gene: 6. The germline V gene encodes CDR1 MNHNY and CDR2 SVGAGI (reference sequence). The CDR3 spans 14 residues. CDR3 protein: CASSSLGQPYGYTF. The CDR3 region has the DNA TGTGCCAGCAGTTCCCTGGGACAGCCCTATGGCTACACCTTC.

The V and J genes are TRBV10-3 and TRBJ1-2, with D tentatively TRBD1 (5 bases). Germline V lookup: CDR1 ENHRY, CDR2 SYGVKD. Trimming left V 3 bases short and J 6 bases short, with 14 bases between. This CDR3 region has 14 residues. CDR3 sequence: CAISERGDRDGYTF. The CDR3 DNA is TGTGCCATCAGTGAACGGGGGGATAGGGATGGCTACACCTTC.

The V and J genes are TRBV5-5 and TRBJ1-5; possible D gene TRBD1, 6 bases. Germline V lookup: CDR1 SGHKS, CDR2 YYEKEE (reference sequence). V was pared by 3 bases and J by 7 bases, with 11 bases between. The CDR3 runs 13 residues. CDR3 in amino acids: CASSSGQNQPQHF. In DNA form, the CDR3 reads TGTGCCAGCAGCTCCGGACAGAACCAGCCCCAGCATTTT.

The chain uses TRBV15 and TRBJ1-2; D possibly corresponds to TRBD1 (5 bases). From germline, CDR1 is LNHNV and CDR2 YYDKDF (reference sequence). Deletions cut 5 bases from V and 2 bases from J, with 18 bases between. This CDR3 has 16 amino acids. The CDR3 nucleotides read TGTGCCACCAGCCCAGGTTTAGCCCGGGGGAACTATGGCTACACCTTC. This encodes CATSPGLARGNYGYTF.

This clone was found once. The chain employs TRBV28 and TRBJ2-7, with D maybe TRBD1 (5 bases). The CDR3 runs 14 residues. Looked up from germline, CDR1 is MDHEN and CDR2 is SYDVKM. The V end lost 2 bases, the J end lost 4 bases, and 12 bases lay between the germline ends. The CDR3 loop is CASSLIGVMYEQYF. CDR3 DNA sequence: TGTGCCAGCAGTTTAATAGGGGTTATGTACGAGCAGTACTTC.

The rearrangement links TRBV12-5 to TRBJ1-6; tentative D call: TRBD1 (6 bases). The CDR3 sequence is 13 residues long. Trimming removed 6 bases at V and 9 bases at J, with 12 bases between. CDR1 LGHNT and CDR2 FRNRAP come from the germline V gene. The chain's CDR3 is CASGHRESSPLHF. The CDR3 nucleotides are TGTGCTAGTGGACACAGGGAGAGTTCACCCCTCCACTTT.

This clone was detected once. This chain links TRBV6-4 with TRBJ2-2; D possibly corresponds to TRBD2 (5 bases). V gave up 0 bases and J gave up 0 bases, with 8 bases separating them. Germline V gene sequence: CDR1 MRHNA, CDR2 SNTAGT. The CDR3 is made up of 16 amino acids. CDR3 sequence (DNA): TGTGCCAGCAGTGACTCTGAGGGTTCGAACACCGGGGAGCTGTTTTTT. It encodes CASSDSEGSNTGELFF.

In this sample, this clone turned up once. The V and J genes are TRBV2 and TRBJ1-6; 9 bases are a match to TRBD1. V lost 6 bases to trimming and J lost 10 bases; unmatched junction nucleotides: 7. This CDR3 has 14 residues. The germline V gene encodes CDR1 SNHLY and CDR2 FYNNEI. This CDR3 reads CASRTDRGSSPLHF. The CDR3 region has the DNA TGTGCCAGCAGGACGGACAGGGGAAGCTCACCCCTCCACTTT.

The rearrangement links TRBV27 to TRBJ2-1; D is possibly TRBD1 (5 bases). Germline CDR1 MNHEY, CDR2 SMNVEV (reference sequence). The V end lost 3 bases, the J end lost 9 bases, and 6 bases lay between the germline ends. This CDR3 is 11 amino acids long. The CDR3 here is CASSLGLEQFF. The CDR3 bases are TGTGCCAGCAGTTTGGGGCTTGAGCAGTTCTTC.

The V gene is TRBV19, the J gene TRBJ2-2, with 7 bases matching TRBD1. J lost 5 bases, V lost 8 bases, and 11 bases had no gene match. CDR1 is LNHDA and CDR2 is SQIVND in the germline V gene (reference sequence). This CDR3 contains 15 residues. The CDR3 DNA is TGTGCCAGTTCCCCCTCCATGACAGGGACCGGGGAGCTGTTTTTT. Protein product: CASSPSMTGTGELFF.

The V and J genes are TRBV28 and TRBJ1-1; no reliable D call. The CDR3 has 13 amino acids. V was shortened by 6 bases and J by 11 bases, with 19 bases between the two germline ends. Germline V lookup: CDR1 MDHEN, CDR2 SYDVKM. The CDR3 spells CASSLTNTPGAFF. In DNA, the CDR3 is TGTGCCAGCAGCCTAACGAACACACCCGGGGCTTTCTTT.

The rearrangement links TRBV25-1 to TRBJ1-2, with D perhaps TRBD1 (5 bases). Trimming shortened V by 1 base and J by 1 base, and 7 bases separated the two germline ends. This CDR3 is 14 amino acids long. Per the germline V gene, CDR1 is MGHDK and CDR2 is SYGVNS. Here the CDR3 DNA reads TGTGCCAGCAGTGAATTGACAGTTAACTATGGCTACACCTTC. Translation gives CASSELTVNYGYTF.

This CDR3 is CASSIVAGVGGANVLTF. DNA for the CDR3: TGTGCCAGTAGTATAGTAGCGGGGGTGGGCGGGGCCAACGTCCTGACTTTC. The rearrangement links TRBV19 to TRBJ2-6, with TRBD2 identical over 9 bases. CDR1 and CDR2 from the germline V gene are LNHDA and SQIVND (reference sequence). The CDR3 is 17 residues long. The V and J ends lost 1 base and 4 bases, in that order; junction bases with no gene match: 5.

This clone has only a few counts. The chain couples TRBV19 to TRBJ1-5, with D perhaps TRBD1 (6 bases). Germline V gene lookup returns CDR1 LNHDA and CDR2 SQIVND (reference sequence). CDR3 length equals 17 residues. Trimming pared 1 base from V and 5 bases from J, leaving 18 bases between. CDR3 sequence: CASSIARDIFPDQPQHF. The DNA for the CDR3 is TGTGCCAGTAGTATAGCCCGGGACATCTTCCCCGATCAGCCCCAGCATTTT.

This chain connects TRBV7-9 to TRBJ2-7; TRBD1 matches 10 bases. The V segment lost 5 bases and the J segment 4 bases; nucleotides outside the gene matches: 8. This CDR3 has 15 amino acids. Germline values: CDR1 SEHNR, CDR2 FQNEAQ (reference sequence). The CDR3, as DNA: TGTGCCAGCAGCATGCGGACAGGGGGGTCATACGAGCAGTACTTC. Translated: CASSMRTGGSYEQYF.

The J gene is TRBJ1-2, the V gene TRBV18; 7 nucleotides align to TRBD1. The CDR3 is made up of 13 amino acids. V lost 3 bases and J lost 4; bases outside the gene matches: 2. Germline CDR1 and CDR2: KGHSH and LQKENI. CDR3 loop: CASSPTGVYGYTF. CDR3 bases: TGTGCCAGCTCACCTACAGGGGTCTATGGCTACACCTTC.